The 28 T cell receptor beta chains presented below share a single source sample, sequenced in a study of graft-versus-host responses after intestinal transplantation. No antigen has been assigned to these receptors. The data were produced by immunoSEQ multiplex PCR, yet TCRdb's version contains in-frame clones alone and is incomplete. The table records 85,000 to 100,000 clones, just under 95% of them present only once. The specimen comprised unstimulated CD8+ T cells sorted from spleen or lymph node cells, sampled before transplant. Source of these receptors: a human donor who was the organ donor for an intestinal transplant.

The CDR3 loop reads CASSETSGGVGDTQYF. CDR3 nucleotides: TGTGCCAGCAGTGAGACTAGCGGGGGGGTCGGAGATACGCAGTATTTT. The rearrangement uses TRBV9 and TRBJ2-3; TRBD2 matches at 14 bases. The CDR3 covers 16 residues. Germline V gene sequence: CDR1 SGDLS, CDR2 YYNGEE. The V gene end was trimmed by 5 bases and the J gene end by 5 bases; junction bases not matched to a gene: 7.

This clone was counted a single time. V gene TRBV27 combines with J gene TRBJ2-1; 7 positions agree with TRBD1. Per the germline V gene, CDR1 is MNHEY and CDR2 is SMNVEV (reference sequence). The CDR3 extends over 17 amino acids. V shed 3 bases and J 4 bases; nucleotides not matched to a gene: 12. The DNA of the CDR3 is TGTGCCAGCAGTTTGGGAAGAGGGGGCTGGGGATACAATGAGCAGTTCTTC. Residues: CASSLGRGGWGYNEQFF.

This rearrangement joins TRBV11-1 to TRBJ1-6; 8 bases match TRBD1. Germline CDR1 is SGHAT and CDR2 is FQDESV (reference sequence). Trimming removed 4 bases from V and 6 bases from J; junction bases left unmatched: 14. The length of the CDR3 is 18 residues. As DNA, the CDR3 is TGTGCCAGCAGCTCCGGGACAGGTCTCGCCGGCTTTAATTCACCCCTCCACTTT. Protein product: CASSSGTGLAGFNSPLHF.

The rearrangement links TRBV30 to TRBJ2-5; D is undetermined. The J call may be incorrect, as the DNA end agrees better with TRBJ2-7. Germline V CDR1 and CDR2: GTSNPN, SVGIG (reference sequence). This CDR3 spans 14 amino acids. CDR3 region: CAWSAISGDDEQYF. The DNA of the CDR3 is TGTGCCTGGAGTGCCATATCAGGTGACGACGAGCAGTACTTC.

The gene calls are TRBV10-3 and TRBJ2-5, with TRBD1 as a possible D gene (6 bases). The ends were cut back, 5 bases at V and 5 bases at J, with 21 bases in the middle. This CDR3 is built from 16 residues. CDR1 and CDR2 from the germline V gene are ENHRY and SYGVKD. The CDR3 loop reads CAISRGQKGTRETQYF. The CDR3 nucleotides are TGTGCCATCAGTAGAGGACAGAAGGGAACGAGGGAGACCCAGTACTTC.

The chain employs TRBV19 and TRBJ2-2, with TRBD2 identical over 10 bases. The V segment lost 4 bases and the J segment 4 bases; nucleotides outside the gene matches: 3. The germline V gene has CDR1 LNHDA and CDR2 SQIVND (reference sequence). This CDR3 is 15 amino acids long. The CDR3 nucleotides read TGTGCCAGTAGTACACTAGCGGGATTCACCGGGGAGCTGTTTTTT. Its protein product is CASSTLAGFTGELFF.

The genes are TRBV6-5 and TRBJ1-5; D is uncertain. The V end lost 5 bases, the J end lost 5 bases, and 13 bases lay between the germline ends. Germline V lookup: CDR1 MNHEY, CDR2 SVGAGI. This CDR3 is built from 14 residues. Here the CDR3 DNA reads TGTGCCAGCAGTAGCCCCACCGATCATCAGCCCCAGCATTTT. Translated, it gives CASSSPTDHQPQHF.

The chain recombines TRBV19 with TRBJ1-1; D perhaps matches TRBD1 (6 bases). CDR3 length equals 11 residues. Trimming cost V 5 bases and J 7 bases, with 8 bases left between them. Germline V gene sequence: CDR1 LNHDA, CDR2 SQIVND (reference sequence). The CDR3 reads CASSQGFEAFF. The CDR3 DNA sequence: TGTGCCAGTAGTCAGGGGTTTGAAGCTTTCTTT.

This clone has only a few counts. The chain employs TRBV25-1 and TRBJ1-5; D call uncertain. The germline CDR1 and CDR2 sequences are MGHDK and SYGVNS. This CDR3 region has 10 residues. V gave up 8 bases and J gave up 5 bases, with 4 bases separating them. The CDR3 loop reads CASLDQPQHF. For the CDR3, the DNA is TGTGCCAGCCTAGATCAGCCCCAGCATTTT.

In this sample, this clone turned up a few times. The chain uses TRBV21-1 and TRBJ1-3; the D call in the table, TRBD1, was not verified against the DNA. TRBV21-1 is assigned pseudogene status. This CDR3 has 13 amino acids. CDR3 sequence reads: CASGRTGGNTIYF. CDR3 nucleotide sequence: TGTGCCAGCGGCCGGACAGGGGGAAACACCATATATTTT.

The chain carries TRBV7-9 and TRBJ1-1; D may be TRBD1 (5 bases). This CDR3 contains 17 residues. CDR1 and CDR2 from the germline V gene are SEHNR and FQNEAQ (reference sequence). V lost 1 base to trimming and J lost 0 bases, with 15 bases between them. CDR3 protein: CASSLESGDPMNTEAFF. CDR3 bases: TGTGCCAGCAGCTTAGAATCGGGGGATCCCATGAACACTGAAGCTTTCTTT.

A single count supports this clone. The chain carries TRBV10-2 and TRBJ2-5; 7 bases match TRBD2. The end of the DNA aligns better with TRBJ2-7, so the J call may be wrong. The CDR3 is made up of 13 amino acids. From germline, CDR1 is WSHSY and CDR2 SAAADI. The DNA for the CDR3 is TGCGCCAGCGGGGGGGTTAGCGGCTACGAGCAGTACTTC. This encodes CASGGVSGYEQYF.

This sequence joins TRBV7-9 and TRBJ1-3; TRBD1 agrees at 7 bases. The CDR3 is 14 residues long. J gave up 2 bases and V 7 bases, and 5 bases lay outside the gene matches. The germline gives CDR1 SEHNR, CDR2 FQNEAQ (reference sequence). CDR3 amino acids: CASTTGVTGNTIYF. The DNA of the CDR3 is TGTGCCAGCACAACAGGGGTAACTGGAAACACCATATATTTT.

The chain employs TRBV29-1 and TRBJ1-2; 7 nucleotides match TRBD1. The CDR3 totals 12 residues. J was trimmed by 8 bases and V by 6 bases; bases with no gene match: 9. CDR1 is SQVTM, CDR2 ANQGSEA, per germline. The CDR3 sequence: CSVLTGAGGYTF. Here the CDR3 DNA reads TGCAGCGTCTTAACAGGGGCTGGGGGCTACACCTTC.

The genes are TRBV9 and TRBJ2-7, with a weak D call TRBD2 (5 bases). V was pared by 0 bases and J by 5 bases, with 9 bases between. The CDR3 loop spans 13 amino acids. The germline V gene encodes CDR1 SGDLS and CDR2 YYNGEE. The CDR3 DNA reads TGTGCCAGCAGCGTAGGGTCCGGGAACGAGCAGTACTTC. It codes for CASSVGSGNEQYF.

The rearrangement joins TRBV11-2 to TRBJ1-1; unclear D gene. The CDR3 runs to 14 residues. Trimming left V 1 base short and J 8 bases short, with 14 bases between. Germline assignment: CDR1 SGHAT and CDR2 FQNNGV. The CDR3 spells CASSLVSTGEEAFF. The DNA for the CDR3 is TGTGCCAGCAGCTTAGTAAGTACGGGAGAGGAAGCTTTCTTT.

V usage is TRBV28 and J usage is TRBJ1-4, with 10 positions matching TRBD1. V lost 4 bases and J lost 11; bases outside the gene matches: 13. Per germline, CDR1 MDHEN and CDR2 SYDVKM. CDR3 length: 16 amino acids. CDR3 in amino acids: CASSSDLNADRGKLFF. CDR3 DNA sequence: TGTGCCAGCAGTTCTGACCTAAATGCGGACAGGGGGAAACTGTTTTTT. The variable domain in full, with the rest retrieved from reference TRBV28 and TRBJ1-4, is DVKVTQSSRYLVKRTGEKVFLECVQDMDHENMFWYRQDPGLGLRLIYFSYDVKMKEKGDIPEGYSVSREKKERFSLILESASTNQTSMYLCASSSDLNADRGKLFFGSGTQLSVL.

This clone appeared a single time. The rearrangement links TRBV7-3 to TRBJ2-5; a possible D gene is TRBD2 (5 bases). This CDR3 has 15 residues. Germline lookup yields CDR1 SGHTA and CDR2 FQGTGA. V was pared by 0 bases and J by 1 base, with 9 bases between. Here the CDR3 DNA reads TGTGCCAGCAGCTTAACGGGAGCCCTCCAAGAGACCCAGTACTTC. It yields the protein CASSLTGALQETQYF.

V and J are TRBV19 and TRBJ2-1; the D gene is possibly TRBD2 (6 bases). The CDR3 totals 13 residues. Germline lookup yields CDR1 LNHDA and CDR2 SQIVND (reference sequence). Trimming removed 10 bases from V and 6 bases from J, with 16 bases in between. CDR3 nucleotides: TGTGCCACCTACGCCGGGGGAAGCAATGAGCAGTTCTTC. This gives the protein CATYAGGSNEQFF.

The count of this clone is one. The chain links TRBV6-5 to TRBJ2-7, with 7 bases identical to TRBD1. Germline lookup yields CDR1 MNHEY and CDR2 SVGAGI. The CDR3 totals 15 residues. The V segment lost 5 bases and the J segment 3 bases; nucleotides outside the gene matches: 10. The CDR3 region has the DNA TGTGCCAGCAGTATCTCAGGGGGTGGAAGCTACGAGCAGTACTTC. It codes for CASSISGGGSYEQYF.

The chain is built from TRBV4-2 and TRBJ2-1, with TRBD2 identical over 10 bases. Germline V gene sequence: CDR1 LGHNA, CDR2 YNFKEQ. V was clipped by 1 base and J by 5 bases; unmatched bases: 2. The CDR3 totals 15 residues. The CDR3 sequence: CASSQVAGGDNEQFF. CDR3 nucleotide sequence: TGTGCCAGCAGCCAAGTAGCGGGAGGAGACAATGAGCAGTTCTTC.

The rearrangement joins TRBV30 to TRBJ1-1; D call uncertain. Trimming removed 0 bases from V and 1 base from J, with 6 bases in between. CDR1 is GTSNPN and CDR2 is SVGIG in the germline V gene (reference sequence). The CDR3 is 13 residues long. The CDR3 coding sequence is TGTGCCTGGAGTGTACTAGGGAACACTGAAGCTTTCTTT. Translating gives CAWSVLGNTEAFF.

The J gene is TRBJ2-2, the V gene TRBV2; 9 nucleotides match TRBD2. Looked up from germline, CDR1 is SNHLY and CDR2 is FYNNEI. This CDR3 is 19 amino acids long. V dropped 1 base and J dropped 5; count of bases not matched to a gene: 14. CDR3 region: CASSEDRVWLAGSTGELFF. DNA of the CDR3: TGTGCCAGCAGTGAAGACCGGGTGTGGCTAGCGGGATCAACCGGGGAGCTGTTTTTT.

The chain has TRBV4-1 and TRBJ2-7; TRBD1 matches at 9 bases. This CDR3 has 15 amino acids. Germline assignment: CDR1 MGHRA and CDR2 YSYEKL. With 3 bases clipped from V and 2 bases from J, the junction kept 5 bases outside the gene matches. The CDR3: CASSHTGTGPYEQYF. The DNA for the CDR3 is TGCGCCAGCAGCCACACCGGGACAGGGCCCTACGAGCAGTACTTC.

The chain carries TRBV11-2 and TRBJ2-7; the match to TRBD2 covers 9 bases. This CDR3 spans 19 amino acids. Losses at the gene ends were 3 bases for V and 4 bases for J; bases not matched to a gene: 19. Germline V lookup: CDR1 SGHAT, CDR2 FQNNGV. The CDR3 region is CASSFDPGLAPLYRYEQYF. In DNA, the CDR3 is TGTGCCAGCAGCTTTGACCCGGGACTAGCTCCATTATACCGATACGAGCAGTACTTC. Full variable domain (remainder filled in from reference TRBV11-2 and TRBJ2-7): EAGVAQSPRYKIIEKRQSVAFWCNPISGHATLYWYQQILGQGPKLLIQFQNNGVVDDSQLPKDRFSAERLKGVDSTLKIQPAKLEDSAVYLCASSFDPGLAPLYRYEQYFGPGTRLTVT.

The rearrangement links TRBV5-4 to TRBJ1-2, with 7 bases identical to TRBD1. The germline gives CDR1 SGHNT, CDR2 YYREEE (reference sequence). This CDR3 region has 15 residues. The J segment lost 2 bases and the V segment lost 3 bases, leaving 7 bases of the junction unmatched. The CDR3 region has the DNA TGTGCCAGCAGCTCACCGGGACAGTCGAACTATGGCTACACCTTC. This sequence encodes CASSSPGQSNYGYTF.

The chain's CDR3 is CASSSDRGNEQFF. For the CDR3, the DNA is TGCGCCAGCAGCTCAGACAGGGGAAATGAGCAGTTCTTC. The V gene is TRBV4-1, the J gene TRBJ2-1, with 8 bases lining up with TRBD1. Germline V gives CDR1 MGHRA, CDR2 YSYEKL. The junction had 4 bases not matched to a gene; V was cut back by 5 bases and J by 7 bases. This CDR3 comprises 13 residues.

This chain links TRBV13 with TRBJ1-1; 7 bases agree with TRBD1. The germline V gene has CDR1 PRHDT and CDR2 FYEKMQ (reference sequence). V was pared by 5 bases and J by 6 bases, with 6 bases of the junction left unmatched. The CDR3 covers 13 residues. CDR3: CASSPSDRAEAFF. Written as DNA, the CDR3 is TGTGCCAGCAGCCCCTCAGACAGGGCTGAAGCTTTCTTT.